This T cell receptor (beta chain) is from a study of CD8 T cells in ankylosing spondylitis (dated by TCRdb to about 2017). Looking at the study overall: The study set out to find disease-linked TCR variants by profiling T cell receptor beta repertoires in ankylosing spondylitis patients and healthy donors. The full study cohort comprised 20 to 30 ankylosing spondylitis patients and over a hundred healthy donors. Samples of peripheral blood were taken, and for ankylosing spondylitis patients, synovial fluid was collected as well.

The data were produced on an Illumina HiSeq 2500. Quantitative 5'-RACE with molecular barcodes was used to prepare TCR beta libraries. Per the original workflow: A new computational method, built on a probabilistic model of VDJ rearrangement, was used to identify disease-linked TCR variants. In-frame beta chains were kept once TCRdb had trimmed the public reads at Q25 with fastp and called clones with MiXCR. For every CDR3 protein sequence, its rows merge into one entry that carries the most common genes and DNA. TCRdb's processing, not the authors', yielded these V and J calls. The table for this sample lists some 840,000 distinct CDR3 sequences; approximately 12% of them were counted only once. Just over 0.5% of the sample goes to the ten largest clones. In this sample, this clonotype turned up a few times. No cognate antigen has been identified for it. There are no base qualities to consult, and no much larger clone falls within one base.

Points the paper makes about the study in general: According to the report, matched synovial fluid samples from ankylosing spondylitis patients were significantly enriched for the disease-linked clones. Some TCR beta motif variants had previously been reported in synovial fluid and blood of reactive arthritis patients, which suggested common disease-initiation mechanisms. A TCR beta motif made up of eight highly homologous amino acid variants appeared to be characteristic of blood from ankylosing spondylitis patients. A CD8+ phenotype was shown by the disease-linked clones, which were found at relatively low frequencies in peripheral blood.

V loses 7 bases of germline sequence and J loses 2 bases, and the interval between the two ends is 14 bases. Counted from cysteine to phenylalanine, this CDR3 has 13 amino acids. Only the CDR3 portion is preserved as DNA: 39 bases, with reading frame beginning at the first base. Via the germline V gene, CDR1 is SQVTM and CDR2 ANQGSEA. The sample consisted of blood, either unsorted or a sorted T cell fraction (not recorded which). This clonotype originated in a male donor with ankylosing spondylitis. The chain joins TRBV29-1 to TRBJ1-1, with no confident D gene call. The encoded CDR3 is CSAEGDFNTEAFF. The DNA sequence is given as TGCAGCGCTGAGGGAGATTTCAACACTGAAGCTTTCTTT.